This TCR beta chain emerged from a study of cytomegalovirus exposure and HLA in healthy donors. The V gene's germline CDR1 is SGHTA and CDR2 FQGNSA. CDR3 size: 14 residues. Deletions cut 11 bases from V and 1 base from J, with 17 bases between. PCR involved 60 Vbeta and 13 Jbeta primers. Measured with immunoSEQ multiplex PCR; TCRdb has only the in-frame clones, and not every one. This table has 150,000 to 200,000 clones, roughly 90% appearing once. The clonotype comes from a woman between 18 and 29 years old in good health and CMV-seronegative. V is TRBV7-2 and J is TRBJ1-1, with TRBD1 as a possible D gene (5 bases). Sequenced material: PBMCs. The CDR3 reads CASRTYRQNTEAFF. CDR3 nucleotides: TGTGCCTCCCGGACGTACAGGCAGAACACTGAAGCTTTCTTT.